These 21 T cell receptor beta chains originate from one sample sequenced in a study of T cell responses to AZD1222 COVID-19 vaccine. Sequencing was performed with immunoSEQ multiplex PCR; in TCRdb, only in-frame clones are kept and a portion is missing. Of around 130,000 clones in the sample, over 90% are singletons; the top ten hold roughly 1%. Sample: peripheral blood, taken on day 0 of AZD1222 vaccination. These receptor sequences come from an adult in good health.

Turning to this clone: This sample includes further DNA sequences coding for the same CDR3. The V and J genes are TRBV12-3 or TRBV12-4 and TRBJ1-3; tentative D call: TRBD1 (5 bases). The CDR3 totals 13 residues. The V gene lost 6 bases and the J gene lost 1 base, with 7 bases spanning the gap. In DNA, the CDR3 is TGTGCCAGCAGGGGGGGTTCTGGAAACACCATATATTTT. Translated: CASRGGSGNTIYF.

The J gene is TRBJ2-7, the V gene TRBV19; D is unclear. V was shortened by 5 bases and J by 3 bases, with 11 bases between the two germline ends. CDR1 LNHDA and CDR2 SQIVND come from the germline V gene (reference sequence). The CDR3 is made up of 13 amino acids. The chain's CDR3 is CASSAQTDYEQYF. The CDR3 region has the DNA TGTGCCAGTAGTGCCCAAACAGACTACGAGCAGTACTTC.

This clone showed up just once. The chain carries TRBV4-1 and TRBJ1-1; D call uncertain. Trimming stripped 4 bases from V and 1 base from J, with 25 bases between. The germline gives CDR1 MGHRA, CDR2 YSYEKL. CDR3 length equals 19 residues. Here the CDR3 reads CASSPRMQVYAGSNTEAFF. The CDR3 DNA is TGCGCCAGCAGCCCAAGAATGCAGGTCTATGCAGGCTCGAACACTGAAGCTTTCTTT.

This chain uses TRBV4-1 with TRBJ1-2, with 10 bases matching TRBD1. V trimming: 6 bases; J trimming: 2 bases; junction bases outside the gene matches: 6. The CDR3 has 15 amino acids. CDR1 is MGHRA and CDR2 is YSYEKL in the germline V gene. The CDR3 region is CASRPAGQGNYGYTF. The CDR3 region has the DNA TGCGCCAGCAGGCCCGCGGGACAGGGGAACTATGGCTACACCTTC.

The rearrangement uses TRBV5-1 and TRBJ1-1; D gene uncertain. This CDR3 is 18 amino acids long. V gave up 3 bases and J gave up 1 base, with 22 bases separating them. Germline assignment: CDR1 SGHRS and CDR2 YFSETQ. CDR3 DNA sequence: TGCGCCAGCAGCTCGGTAGTGAGCTTCATCCGCCAGAACACTGAAGCTTTCTTT. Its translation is CASSSVVSFIRQNTEAFF.

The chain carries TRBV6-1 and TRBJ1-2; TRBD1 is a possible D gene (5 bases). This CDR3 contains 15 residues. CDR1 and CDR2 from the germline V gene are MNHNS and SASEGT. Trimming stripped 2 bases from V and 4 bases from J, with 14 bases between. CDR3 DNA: TGTGCCAGCAGTGAACAGGGATCCTTCCCCTATGGCTACACCTTC. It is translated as CASSEQGSFPYGYTF.

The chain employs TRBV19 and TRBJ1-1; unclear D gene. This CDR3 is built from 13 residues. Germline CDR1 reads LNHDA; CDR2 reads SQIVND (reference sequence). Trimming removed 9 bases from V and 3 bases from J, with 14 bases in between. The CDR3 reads CASSRRRDTEAFF. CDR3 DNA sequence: TGTGCCAGCTCCCGGCGTCGGGACACTGAAGCTTTCTTT.

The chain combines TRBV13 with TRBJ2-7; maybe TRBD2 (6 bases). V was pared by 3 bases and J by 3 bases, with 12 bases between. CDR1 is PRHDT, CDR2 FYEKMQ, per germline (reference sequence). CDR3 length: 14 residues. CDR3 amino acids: CASSLRGGVYEQYF. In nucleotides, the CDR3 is TGTGCCAGCAGCTTGAGGGGAGGTGTCTACGAGCAGTACTTC.

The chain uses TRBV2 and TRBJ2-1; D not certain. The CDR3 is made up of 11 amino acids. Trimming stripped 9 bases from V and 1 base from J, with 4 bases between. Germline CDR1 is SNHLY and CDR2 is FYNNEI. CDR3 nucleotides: TGTGCCAGTCAGTCCTACAATGAGCAGTTCTTC. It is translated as CASQSYNEQFF.

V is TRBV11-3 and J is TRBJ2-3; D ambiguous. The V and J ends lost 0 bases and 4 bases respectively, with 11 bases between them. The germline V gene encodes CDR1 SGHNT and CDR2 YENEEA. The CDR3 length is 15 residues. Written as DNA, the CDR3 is TGTGCCAGCAGCTTAGATCCCCACGGCTCAGATACGCAGTATTTT. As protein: CASSLDPHGSDTQYF.

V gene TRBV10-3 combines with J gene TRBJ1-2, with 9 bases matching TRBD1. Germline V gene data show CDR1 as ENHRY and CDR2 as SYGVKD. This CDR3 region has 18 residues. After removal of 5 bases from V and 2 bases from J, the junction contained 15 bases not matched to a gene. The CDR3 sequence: CAISSLGGQGTLNYGYTF. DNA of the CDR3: TGTGCCATCAGTAGCTTGGGGGGACAGGGCACTTTAAACTATGGCTACACCTTC.

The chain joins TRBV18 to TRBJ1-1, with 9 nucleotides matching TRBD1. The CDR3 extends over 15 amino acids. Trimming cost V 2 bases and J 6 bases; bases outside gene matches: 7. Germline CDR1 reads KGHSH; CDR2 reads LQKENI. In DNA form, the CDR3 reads TGTGCCAGCTCACCAAAAGGACAGGGGCTCGCTGAAGCTTTCTTT. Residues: CASSPKGQGLAEAFF. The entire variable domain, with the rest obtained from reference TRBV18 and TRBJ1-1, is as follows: NAGVMQNPRHLVRRRGQEARLRCSPMKGHSHVYWYRQLPEEGLKFMVYLQKENIIDESGMPKERFSAEFPKEGPSILRIQQVVRGDSAAYFCASSPKGQGLAEAFFGQGTRLTVV.

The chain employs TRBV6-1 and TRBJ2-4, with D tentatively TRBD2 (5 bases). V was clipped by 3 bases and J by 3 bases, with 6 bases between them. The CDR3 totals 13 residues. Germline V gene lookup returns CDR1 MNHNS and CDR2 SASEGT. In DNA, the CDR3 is TGTGCCAGCAGTGACCGGGGCAAAAACATTCAGTACTTC. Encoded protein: CASSDRGKNIQYF.

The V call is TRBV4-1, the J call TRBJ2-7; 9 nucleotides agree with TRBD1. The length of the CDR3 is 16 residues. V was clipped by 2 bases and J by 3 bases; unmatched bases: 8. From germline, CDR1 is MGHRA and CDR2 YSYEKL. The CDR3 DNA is TGCGCCAGCAGCCAATCGATAGGACAGGGGAACTACGAGCAGTACTTC. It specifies CASSQSIGQGNYEQYF.

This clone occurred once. The CDR3 spells CASSEGQLLYGYTF. CDR3 sequence (DNA): TGTGCCAGCAGTGAGGGGCAGCTCCTCTATGGCTACACCTTC. The chain recombines TRBV6-1 with TRBJ1-2, with a possible D match to TRBD1 (5 bases). Germline-derived CDR1 and CDR2 are MNHNS and SASEGT. This CDR3 contains 14 residues. V was trimmed by 3 bases and J by 4 bases, leaving 12 bases between them.

This CDR3 is CASTPDRGPNNEQFF. For the CDR3, the DNA is TGTGCCAGCACCCCCGACCGCGGGCCAAACAATGAGCAGTTCTTC. The J gene is TRBJ2-1, the V gene TRBV28, with a tentative D call TRBD2 (5 bases). Trimming stripped 7 bases from V and 5 bases from J, with 18 bases between. The CDR3 spans 15 residues. Germline CDR1 and CDR2: MDHEN and SYDVKM.

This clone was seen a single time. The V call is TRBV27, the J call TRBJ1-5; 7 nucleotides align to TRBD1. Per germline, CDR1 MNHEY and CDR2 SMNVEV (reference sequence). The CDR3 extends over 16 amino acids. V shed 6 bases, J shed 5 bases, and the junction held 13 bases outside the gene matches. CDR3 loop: CASSPATGAYDQPQHF. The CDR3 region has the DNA TGTGCCAGCAGCCCTGCTACAGGGGCCTACGATCAGCCCCAGCATTTT.

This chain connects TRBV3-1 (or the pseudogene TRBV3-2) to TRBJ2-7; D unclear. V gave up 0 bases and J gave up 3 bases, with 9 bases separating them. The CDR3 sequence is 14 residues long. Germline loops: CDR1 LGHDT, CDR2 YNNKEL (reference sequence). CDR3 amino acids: CASSQDGFYYEQYF. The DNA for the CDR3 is TGTGCCAGCAGCCAAGATGGGTTTTACTACGAGCAGTACTTC.

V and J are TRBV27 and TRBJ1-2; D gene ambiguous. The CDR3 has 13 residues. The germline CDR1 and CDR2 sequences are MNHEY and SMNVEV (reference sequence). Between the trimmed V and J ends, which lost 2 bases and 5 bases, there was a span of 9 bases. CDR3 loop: CASSLGPRYGYTF. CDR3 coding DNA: TGTGCCAGCAGTTTAGGCCCGAGGTATGGCTACACCTTC.

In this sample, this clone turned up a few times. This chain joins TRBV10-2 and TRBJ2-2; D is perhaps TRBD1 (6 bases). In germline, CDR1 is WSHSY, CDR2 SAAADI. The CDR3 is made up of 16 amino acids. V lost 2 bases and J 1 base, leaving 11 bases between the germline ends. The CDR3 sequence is CASSEPWGQNTGELFF. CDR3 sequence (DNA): TGCGCCAGCAGTGAGCCATGGGGACAGAACACCGGGGAGCTGTTTTTT.

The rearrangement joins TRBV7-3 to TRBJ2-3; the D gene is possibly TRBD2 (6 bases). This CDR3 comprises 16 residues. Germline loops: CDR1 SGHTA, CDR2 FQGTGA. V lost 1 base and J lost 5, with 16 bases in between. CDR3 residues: CASSLRARGSGDTQYF. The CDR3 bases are TGTGCCAGCAGCTTAAGGGCGCGGGGATCGGGAGATACGCAGTATTTT.